A selection of T cell receptor beta chains follows, all from one sample in a study of blood T cells in healthy people across ages. TCRdb analysed the 5' RACE reads with MiXCR anew, one entry per CDR3 protein. The table shows roughly 700,000 distinct CDR3 sequences, with roughly 25% occurring only once. The sample also formed part of further work on T cells of mothers and their children.

Sequenced input: blood. Receptor source: a boy younger than 18 in good health. The CDR3 runs from the conserved cysteine through the conserved F or W. Fields, in order: V gene, D gene, J gene, clone size, CDR3 protein, CDR3 DNA. A D gene is named only where the DNA matches it firmly. Size tells how often a clone was seen (once, few, many) or the class of an expanded clone, and some rows leave it out.

V gene: TRBV29-1; D gene: TRBD1; J gene: TRBJ1-4; clone size: .; CDR3 protein: CSVAVTGGREKLFF; CDR3 DNA: TGCAGCGTTGCCGTCACAGGGGGCAGGGAAAAACTGTTTTTT
V gene: TRBV25-1; D gene: .; J gene: TRBJ2-7; clone size: few; CDR3 protein: CASAAGYEQYF; CDR3 DNA: TGTGCCAGCGCCGCAGGATACGAGCAGTACTTC
V gene: TRBV7-9; D gene: .; J gene: TRBJ2-5; clone size: few; CDR3 protein: CASSLRGPGFTAQYF; CDR3 DNA: TGTGCCAGCAGCTTACGGGGGCCCGGATTTACGGCCCAGTACTTC
V gene: TRBV29-1; D gene: .; J gene: TRBJ2-7; clone size: few; CDR3 protein: CSVTDRYEQYF; CDR3 DNA: TGCAGCGTTACCGACAGATACGAGCAGTACTTC
V gene: TRBV20-1; D gene: .; J gene: TRBJ2-1; clone size: once; CDR3 protein: CSARGVRSNEQFF; CDR3 DNA: TGCAGTGCTAGAGGGGTGCGGAGCAATGAGCAGTTCTTC
V gene: TRBV7-3; D gene: TRBD1; J gene: TRBJ2-5; clone size: .; CDR3 protein: CASSSGRGQEYKEAQYF; CDR3 DNA: TGTGCCAGCAGCTCAGGGCGGGGACAGGAGTACAAAGAGGCCCAGTACTTC
V gene: TRBV7-2; D gene: TRBD1; J gene: TRBJ2-7; clone size: .; CDR3 protein: CASSLGQTGNEQYF; CDR3 DNA: TGTGCCAGCAGCTTAGGACAGACAGGGAACGAGCAGTACTTC
V gene: TRBV13; D gene: TRBD2; J gene: TRBJ2-2; clone size: few; CDR3 protein: CASSLGLIWTSGSNTGELFF; CDR3 DNA: TGTGCCAGCAGCTTAGGATTGATTTGGACTAGCGGTTCGAACACCGGGGAGCTGTTTTTT
V gene: TRBV6-6; D gene: .; J gene: TRBJ2-7; clone size: .; CDR3 protein: CASSSYGTYEQYF; CDR3 DNA: TGTGCCAGCAGCTCGTACGGTACCTACGAGCAGTACTTC
V gene: TRBV7-2; D gene: .; J gene: TRBJ2-2; clone size: .; CDR3 protein: CASISGTFTGELFF; CDR3 DNA: TGTGCCAGCATCTCCGGGACATTCACCGGGGAGCTGTTTTTT
V gene: TRBV7-6; D gene: .; J gene: TRBJ1-5; clone size: few; CDR3 protein: CASSFSPDSQPQHF; CDR3 DNA: TGTGCCAGCAGTTTCTCCCCAGACTCTCAGCCCCAGCATTTT
V gene: TRBV7-2; D gene: .; J gene: TRBJ2-3; clone size: .; CDR3 protein: CASSLVPGSAVDTQYF; CDR3 DNA: TGTGCCAGCAGCTTAGTCCCCGGGTCGGCTGTGGATACGCAGTATTTT
V gene: TRBV10-2; D gene: .; J gene: TRBJ2-5; clone size: few; CDR3 protein: CASSEPGPVQETQYF; CDR3 DNA: TGCGCCAGCAGTGAGCCGGGACCCGTACAAGAGACCCAGTACTTC
V gene: TRBV6-1; D gene: TRBD2; J gene: TRBJ2-5; clone size: few; CDR3 protein: CASREGLAGAETQYF; CDR3 DNA: TGTGCCAGCAGAGAAGGACTAGCGGGGGCGGAGACCCAGTACTTC
V gene: TRBV7-2; D gene: TRBD1; J gene: TRBJ2-3; clone size: few; CDR3 protein: CASSPRQGDTQYF; CDR3 DNA: TGTGCCAGCAGCCCCCGACAGGGAGATACGCAGTATTTT
V gene: TRBV5-1; D gene: .; J gene: TRBJ2-7; clone size: .; CDR3 protein: CASSLASQPSYERYF; CDR3 DNA: TGCGCCAGCAGCTTGGCCTCCCAACCTTCCTACGAGCGGTACTTC
V gene: TRBV11-2; D gene: .; J gene: TRBJ2-1; clone size: .; CDR3 protein: CASSLTGGVLTNEQFF; CDR3 DNA: TGTGCCAGCAGCCTTACAGGGGGGGTTCTTACAAATGAGCAGTTCTTC
V gene: TRBV2; D gene: TRBD2; J gene: TRBJ2-7; clone size: few; CDR3 protein: CASSDLWTSGASEQYF; CDR3 DNA: TGTGCCAGCAGTGATCTCTGGACTAGCGGGGCCAGCGAGCAGTACTTC
V gene: TRBV6-1; D gene: TRBD1; J gene: TRBJ1-4; clone size: few; CDR3 protein: CASSDGTGAYEKLFF; CDR3 DNA: TGTGCCAGCAGTGACGGGACAGGGGCTTATGAAAAACTGTTTTTT
V gene: TRBV20-1; D gene: .; J gene: TRBJ2-5; clone size: few; CDR3 protein: CSAPDFAGKAYNEQLF; CDR3 DNA: TGCAGTGCTCCCGACTTTGCGGGAAAGGCCTACAATGAGCAGCTCTTC
V gene: TRBV2; D gene: TRBD1; J gene: TRBJ2-7; clone size: .; CDR3 protein: CASSEAKTRDRGYEQYF; CDR3 DNA: TGTGCCAGCAGCGAAGCGAAGACCCGCGACAGGGGCTACGAGCAGTACTTC
V gene: TRBV29-1; D gene: .; J gene: TRBJ2-1; clone size: few; CDR3 protein: CSVERNEQFF; CDR3 DNA: TGCAGCGTTGAACGTAACGAGCAGTTCTTC
V gene: TRBV7-8; D gene: .; J gene: TRBJ2-7; clone size: .; CDR3 protein: CASSLINSDTYEQYF; CDR3 DNA: TGTGCCAGCAGCTTAATTAACAGCGATACCTACGAGCAGTACTTC
V gene: TRBV7-9; D gene: .; J gene: TRBJ1-3; clone size: few; CDR3 protein: CASSKGISGNTIYF; CDR3 DNA: TGTGCCAGCAGCAAGGGGATCTCTGGAAACACCATATATTTT
V gene: TRBV6-1; D gene: .; J gene: TRBJ2-5; clone size: few; CDR3 protein: CASSEIRPAQETQYF; CDR3 DNA: TGTGCCAGCAGTGAAATAAGGCCGGCACAAGAGACCCAGTACTTC
V gene: TRBV6-1; D gene: TRBD1; J gene: TRBJ2-5; clone size: .; CDR3 protein: CASKDRGNQETQYF; CDR3 DNA: TGTGCCAGCAAGGACAGGGGGAACCAAGAGACCCAGTACTTC
V gene: TRBV9; D gene: .; J gene: TRBJ2-5; clone size: few; CDR3 protein: CASSVDQSGPQETQYF; CDR3 DNA: TGTGCCAGCAGCGTAGATCAGTCTGGGCCCCAAGAGACCCAGTACTTC
V gene: TRBV14; D gene: TRBD2; J gene: TRBJ2-7; clone size: .; CDR3 protein: CASSQRTRSSYEQYF; CDR3 DNA: TGTGCCAGCAGCCAACGGACTAGGAGCTCCTACGAGCAGTACTTC
V gene: TRBV9; D gene: .; J gene: TRBJ2-7; clone size: .; CDR3 protein: CASSRGASGAYEQYF; CDR3 DNA: TGTGCCAGCAGCCGGGGGGCTAGCGGTGCCTACGAGCAGTACTTC
V gene: TRBV5-1; D gene: .; J gene: TRBJ2-1; clone size: .; CDR3 protein: CASSLPPNNEQFF; CDR3 DNA: TGCGCCAGCAGCTTACCCCCAAACAATGAGCAGTTCTTC
V gene: TRBV29-1; D gene: TRBD1; J gene: TRBJ1-2; clone size: few; CDR3 protein: CSVPGQGPVYGYTF; CDR3 DNA: TGCAGCGTTCCGGGACAGGGGCCGGTCTATGGCTACACCTTC
V gene: TRBV28; D gene: .; J gene: TRBJ2-5; clone size: .; CDR3 protein: CASTKQSHFQTQYF; CDR3 DNA: TGTGCCAGCACCAAACAAAGCCACTTTCAGACCCAGTACTTC
V gene: TRBV29-1; D gene: TRBD1; J gene: TRBJ2-1; clone size: .; CDR3 protein: CSVGSGTARNEQFF; CDR3 DNA: TGCAGCGTCGGATCCGGGACAGCAAGAAATGAGCAGTTCTTC
V gene: TRBV11-2; D gene: .; J gene: TRBJ1-3; clone size: .; CDR3 protein: CASSLGLQNTIYF; CDR3 DNA: TGTGCCAGCAGCTTGGGACTGCAAAACACCATATATTTT
V gene: TRBV18; D gene: TRBD1; J gene: TRBJ2-7; clone size: .; CDR3 protein: CASSPTGGATYEQYF; CDR3 DNA: TGTGCCAGCTCACCAACAGGGGGCGCAACCTACGAGCAGTACTTC
V gene: TRBV29-1; D gene: TRBD1; J gene: TRBJ1-2; clone size: .; CDR3 protein: CSGQGAWGYTF; CDR3 DNA: TGCAGCGGACAGGGGGCCTGGGGCTACACCTTC
V gene: TRBV28; D gene: TRBD2; J gene: TRBJ2-7; clone size: .; CDR3 protein: CASSHASGRGSYEQYF; CDR3 DNA: TGTGCCAGCAGCCACGCTAGCGGCCGGGGCAGCTACGAGCAGTACTTC
V gene: TRBV27; D gene: .; J gene: TRBJ1-5; clone size: .; CDR3 protein: CASSPAAGPNQPQHF; CDR3 DNA: TGTGCCAGCAGTCCCGCCGCCGGCCCGAATCAGCCCCAGCATTTT
V gene: TRBV6-6; D gene: .; J gene: TRBJ2-2; clone size: few; CDR3 protein: CASSPTLPFGELFF; CDR3 DNA: TGTGCCAGCTCCCCGACTTTACCGTTTGGGGAGCTGTTTTTT
V gene: TRBV18; D gene: .; J gene: TRBJ2-7; clone size: once; CDR3 protein: CASSLDRDDYEQYF; CDR3 DNA: TGTGCCAGCTCACTTGACCGGGACGACTACGAGCAGTACTTC
V gene: TRBV3-1; D gene: .; J gene: TRBJ1-4; clone size: few; CDR3 protein: CASSSVLGPKLFF; CDR3 DNA: TGTGCCAGCAGCTCAGTTCTCGGCCCCAAACTGTTTTTT
V gene: TRBV28; D gene: TRBD1; J gene: TRBJ2-3; clone size: .; CDR3 protein: CASSHQTGGRRDTQYF; CDR3 DNA: TGTGCCAGCAGTCACCAGACAGGGGGCAGGAGAGATACGCAGTATTTT
V gene: TRBV6-1; D gene: .; J gene: TRBJ2-7; clone size: few; CDR3 protein: CASSDLNYEQYF; CDR3 DNA: TGTGCCAGCAGTGACCTCAACTACGAGCAGTACTTC
V gene: TRBV2; D gene: .; J gene: TRBJ1-4; clone size: few; CDR3 protein: CASRGRFYEKLFF; CDR3 DNA: TGTGCCAGCAGAGGCCGATTTTATGAAAAACTGTTTTTT
V gene: TRBV4-1; D gene: TRBD1; J gene: TRBJ2-7; clone size: .; CDR3 protein: CASSPGTGYSYEQYF; CDR3 DNA: TGCGCCAGCAGCCCCGGGACAGGGTACTCCTACGAGCAGTACTTC
V gene: TRBV27; D gene: .; J gene: TRBJ1-1; clone size: .; CDR3 protein: CASSFPGENTEAFF; CDR3 DNA: TGTGCCAGCAGTTTTCCGGGGGAGAACACTGAAGCTTTCTTT
V gene: TRBV2; D gene: TRBD2; J gene: TRBJ2-5; clone size: few; CDR3 protein: CADSGLLQETQYF; CDR3 DNA: TGTGCCGATAGCGGGTTATTACAAGAGACCCAGTACTTC
V gene: TRBV28; D gene: TRBD1; J gene: TRBJ1-6; clone size: few; CDR3 protein: CASSKPGQGAGPYNSPLHF; CDR3 DNA: TGTGCCAGCAGTAAACCGGGACAGGGGGCCGGACCCTATAATTCACCCCTCCACTTT
V gene: TRBV5-1; D gene: .; J gene: TRBJ2-1; clone size: few; CDR3 protein: CASKRETAYNEQFF; CDR3 DNA: TGCGCCAGCAAGAGGGAGACGGCCTACAATGAGCAGTTCTTC
V gene: TRBV20-1; D gene: .; J gene: TRBJ2-1; clone size: few; CDR3 protein: CSARVKGSEYEQFF; CDR3 DNA: TGCAGTGCTAGAGTTAAGGGATCGGAGTATGAGCAGTTCTTC
V gene: TRBV29-1; D gene: .; J gene: TRBJ2-5; clone size: .; CDR3 protein: CSVAQGQQETQYF; CDR3 DNA: TGCAGCGTTGCACAGGGACAACAAGAGACCCAGTACTTC
V gene: TRBV20-1; D gene: .; J gene: TRBJ1-1; clone size: few; CDR3 protein: CSAHGTEDFEAFF; CDR3 DNA: TGCAGTGCTCACGGGACGGAAGATTTTGAAGCTTTCTTT
V gene: TRBV4-3; D gene: TRBD1; J gene: TRBJ2-3; clone size: .; CDR3 protein: CASSGYLTGTDTQYF; CDR3 DNA: TGCGCCAGCAGCGGATACCTGACAGGGACAGATACGCAGTATTTT